Listed below are T cell receptor beta chains from one sample, sequenced in a study of blood T cell repertoires in COVID-19. TCRdb keeps only in-frame clones here, not all; method: immunoSEQ multiplex PCR. There are over 55,000 clones in the sample; roughly 90% occur only once, and 22% lies in the top ten. Sequencing input: peripheral blood. The source of these receptors is a woman of 80 years or more with COVID-19, enrolled during active disease. The CDR3 runs from the conserved cysteine through the conserved F or W. D genes are given only for firm matches. Size is omitted from some rows. Given values are once, few, many or a class for expanded clones.

abundance: few
j_gene: TRBJ2-1
v_gene: TRBV4-1
d_gene: TRBD2
CDR3nt: TGCGCCAGCAGCCAAGATTTCCTTATTAGCGGGGGGTTTTATGAGCAGTTCTTC
CDR3aa: CASSQDFLISGGFYEQFF

abundance: .
j_gene: TRBJ2-7
v_gene: TRBV5-5
d_gene: .
CDR3nt: TGTGCCAGCAGCTTGATCATGGTTCGGAGAAACTCCTACGAGCAGTACTTC
CDR3aa: CASSLIMVRRNSYEQYF

abundance: .
j_gene: TRBJ1-5
v_gene: TRBV6-5
d_gene: TRBD1
CDR3nt: TGTGCCAGCAGTCGGGACAGCGTTCTTGAGCCCCAGCATTTT
CDR3aa: CASSRDSVLEPQHF

abundance: .
j_gene: TRBJ1-1
v_gene: TRBV5-1
d_gene: TRBD1
CDR3nt: TGCGCCAGCAGCCGACAGGGAGAATTCAGTGAAGCTTTCTTT
CDR3aa: CASSRQGEFSEAFF

abundance: .
j_gene: TRBJ1-1
v_gene: TRBV6-5
d_gene: TRBD1
CDR3nt: TGTGCCAGCACCAAAGACAGGGAGAGGACTGAAGCTTTCTTT
CDR3aa: CASTKDRERTEAFF

abundance: .
j_gene: TRBJ2-5
v_gene: TRBV7-9
d_gene: TRBD1
CDR3nt: TGTGCCAGCAGCTCAGGGGGCGAGACCCAGTACTTC
CDR3aa: CASSSGGETQYF

abundance: .
j_gene: TRBJ1-5
v_gene: TRBV4-1
d_gene: .
CDR3nt: TGCGCCAGCAGCCTCGCAACCGGGACATATAGCAATCAGCCCCAGCATTTT
CDR3aa: CASSLATGTYSNQPQHF

abundance: .
j_gene: TRBJ2-3
v_gene: TRBV4-2
d_gene: TRBD2
CDR3nt: TGTGCCAGCAGCCAAGAGCCGGGGGGAAACACAGATACGCAGTATTTT
CDR3aa: CASSQEPGGNTDTQYF

abundance: .
j_gene: TRBJ1-1
v_gene: TRBV6-2/TRBV6-3
d_gene: .
CDR3nt: TGTGCCAGCAGTAGGGGGGGCACTGAAGCTTTCTTT
CDR3aa: CASSRGGTEAFF

abundance: .
j_gene: TRBJ2-7
v_gene: TRBV7-2
d_gene: .
CDR3nt: TGTGCCAGCAGCTTGGGGGCTAGCGGCTACGAGCAGTACTTC
CDR3aa: CASSLGASGYEQYF

abundance: .
j_gene: TRBJ1-1
v_gene: TRBV30
d_gene: TRBD1
CDR3nt: TGTGCCTGGAGGCCCGACAGGGGCATTGCTTTCTTT
CDR3aa: CAWRPDRGIAFF

abundance: .
j_gene: TRBJ2-7
v_gene: TRBV30
d_gene: .
CDR3nt: TGTGCCTGGAGTGTACTGGGCGGGTCTACACCCCTCGAGCAGTACTTC
CDR3aa: CAWSVLGGSTPLEQYF

abundance: .
j_gene: TRBJ2-2
v_gene: TRBV30
d_gene: .
CDR3nt: TGTGCCTGCACCACGGGGTCGAAGGACACCGGGGAGCTGTTTTTT
CDR3aa: CACTTGSKDTGELFF

abundance: .
j_gene: TRBJ2-3
v_gene: TRBV5-8
d_gene: TRBD1
CDR3nt: TGTGCCAGCAGCCGGGTGCACAGGGGAGACACAGATACGCAGTATTTT
CDR3aa: CASSRVHRGDTDTQYF

abundance: .
j_gene: TRBJ1-5
v_gene: TRBV21-1
d_gene: .
CDR3nt: TGTGCCAGCAGCAAAGAGGGGGGGAAGGATGGCAATCAGCCCCAGCATTTT
CDR3aa: CASSKEGGKDGNQPQHF

abundance: .
j_gene: TRBJ1-2
v_gene: TRBV6-6
d_gene: .
CDR3nt: TGTGCCAGCAGTTACTCGGGGGCAGGAACCTATGGCTACACCTTC
CDR3aa: CASSYSGAGTYGYTF

abundance: few
j_gene: TRBJ1-6
v_gene: TRBV7-2
d_gene: .
CDR3nt: TGTGCCAGCAGCTTAGATTCAGGGACCTATAATTCACCCCTCCACTTT
CDR3aa: CASSLDSGTYNSPLHF

abundance: once
j_gene: TRBJ2-2
v_gene: TRBV2
d_gene: TRBD1
CDR3nt: TGTGCCAGCAGGGACAGGGTGAACACCGGGGAGCTGTTTTTT
CDR3aa: CASRDRVNTGELFF

abundance: .
j_gene: TRBJ1-2
v_gene: TRBV5-1
d_gene: TRBD1
CDR3nt: TGCGCCAGCAGTACACAGGGGGCGAAAGGTGGCTACACCTTC
CDR3aa: CASSTQGAKGGYTF

abundance: .
j_gene: TRBJ2-5
v_gene: TRBV12-5
d_gene: TRBD2
CDR3nt: TGTGCTAGTGGTCCACAGAACCACTTCAGCGGGGGGGCATGGGAGACCCAGTACTTC
CDR3aa: CASGPQNHFSGGAWETQYF

abundance: .
j_gene: TRBJ2-7
v_gene: TRBV28
d_gene: .
CDR3nt: TGTGCCAGCAGTGTGACAGGCTACGAGCAGTACTTC
CDR3aa: CASSVTGYEQYF

abundance: .
j_gene: TRBJ1-2
v_gene: TRBV4-1
d_gene: TRBD1
CDR3nt: TGCGCCAGCAGCCCCGCCGGGACAGAGATTTATGGCTACACCTTC
CDR3aa: CASSPAGTEIYGYTF

abundance: .
j_gene: TRBJ2-3
v_gene: TRBV6-2/TRBV6-3
d_gene: TRBD1
CDR3nt: TGTGCCAGCAGCCCTGACAGGGGCGCTAGCACAGATACGCAGTATTTT
CDR3aa: CASSPDRGASTDTQYF

abundance: .
j_gene: TRBJ2-3
v_gene: TRBV19
d_gene: TRBD1
CDR3nt: TGTGCCAGTAGTATTGGACAGGGTGCAGATACGCAGTATTTT
CDR3aa: CASSIGQGADTQYF

abundance: .
j_gene: TRBJ1-5
v_gene: TRBV4-2
d_gene: TRBD1
CDR3nt: TGTGCCAGCAGCCAAAGGACAGGGTCGGGTTCGGGACAGCCCCAGCATTTT
CDR3aa: CASSQRTGSGSGQPQHF

abundance: .
j_gene: TRBJ1-5
v_gene: TRBV2
d_gene: .
CDR3nt: TGTGCCAGCACCCGGGGGAGAGGACAGCCCCAGCATTTT
CDR3aa: CASTRGRGQPQHF

abundance: .
j_gene: TRBJ1-1
v_gene: TRBV19
d_gene: TRBD1
CDR3nt: TGTGCCAGTAGACCGGGACAGATGAACACTGAAGCTTTCTTT
CDR3aa: CASRPGQMNTEAFF

abundance: .
j_gene: TRBJ2-6
v_gene: TRBV19
d_gene: .
CDR3nt: TGTGCCAGTCTTCCCGCTGTGGGGCCTGGGGCCAACGTCCTGACTTTC
CDR3aa: CASLPAVGPGANVLTF

abundance: .
j_gene: TRBJ2-7
v_gene: TRBV6-2/TRBV6-3
d_gene: TRBD2
CDR3nt: TGTGCCAGCAGTCACCCGGGACTAGCGGGGGTAGCCTACGAGCAGTACTTC
CDR3aa: CASSHPGLAGVAYEQYF